The clone carrying this T cell receptor (beta chain) was detected ten times or more. This entry belongs to a study of regulatory T cells in long-lasting Graves disease. Stated time point: newly diagnosed GD, antithyroid drugs for less than 3 months. Generation of the TCR library employed RNA extracted from PBMCs. Arm-PCR with iRepertoire HTBI primers amplified the CDR3 regions for these TCR beta libraries. In TCRdb, the multiplex PCR reads were re-called with MiXCR into one record per CDR3 protein. The repertoire consists of 550,000 to 650,000 distinct CDR3 sequences, with roughly 16% occurring once and the leading ten covering more than 10%. The ends were cut back, 0 bases at V and 4 bases at J, with 13 bases in the middle. Per the germline V gene, CDR1 is GTSNPN and CDR2 is SVGIG (reference sequence). CDR3 size: 15 residues. The sample was also linked to a second study, of T cells in Graves' hyperthyroidism and ophthalmopathy.

The sequences come from peripheral blood mononuclear cells (PBMCs), collected at new diagnosis, from a patient treated with antithyroid drugs. This receptor was obtained from a man between 18 and 35 years old with Graves disease. The chain joins TRBV30 to TRBJ2-1; D perhaps matches TRBD2 (7 bases). CDR3 coding DNA: TGTGCCTGGAGTGTAACGGGGAGGGGGTACAATGAGCAGTTCTTC. This gives the protein CAWSVTGRGYNEQFF.